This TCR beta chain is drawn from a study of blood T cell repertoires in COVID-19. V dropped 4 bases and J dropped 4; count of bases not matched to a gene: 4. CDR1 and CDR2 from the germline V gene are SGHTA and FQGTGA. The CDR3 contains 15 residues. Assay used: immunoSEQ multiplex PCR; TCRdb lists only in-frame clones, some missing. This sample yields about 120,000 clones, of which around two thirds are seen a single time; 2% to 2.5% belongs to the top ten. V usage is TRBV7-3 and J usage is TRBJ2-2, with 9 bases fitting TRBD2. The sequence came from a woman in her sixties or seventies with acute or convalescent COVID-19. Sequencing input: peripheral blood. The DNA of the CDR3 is TGTGCCAGCAGCTCGGGGACTAGCACCACCGGGGAGCTGTTTTTT. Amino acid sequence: CASSSGTSTTGELFF.